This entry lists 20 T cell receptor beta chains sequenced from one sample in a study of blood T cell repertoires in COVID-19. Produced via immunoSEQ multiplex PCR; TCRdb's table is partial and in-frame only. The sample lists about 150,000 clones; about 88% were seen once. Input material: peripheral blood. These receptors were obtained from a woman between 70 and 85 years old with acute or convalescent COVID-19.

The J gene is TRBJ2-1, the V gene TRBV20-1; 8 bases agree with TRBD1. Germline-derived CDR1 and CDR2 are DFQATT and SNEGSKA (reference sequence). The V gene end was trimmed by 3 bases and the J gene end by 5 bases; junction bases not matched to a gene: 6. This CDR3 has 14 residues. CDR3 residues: CSASRQGANNEQFF. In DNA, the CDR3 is TGCAGTGCTAGTCGGCAGGGGGCAAACAATGAGCAGTTCTTC.

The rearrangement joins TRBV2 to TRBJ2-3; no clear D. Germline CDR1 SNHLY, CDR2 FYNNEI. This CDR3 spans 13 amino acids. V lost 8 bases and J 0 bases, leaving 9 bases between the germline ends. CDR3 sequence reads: CASVRRSTDTQYF. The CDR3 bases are TGTGCCAGCGTCCGGCGGAGCACAGATACGCAGTATTTT.

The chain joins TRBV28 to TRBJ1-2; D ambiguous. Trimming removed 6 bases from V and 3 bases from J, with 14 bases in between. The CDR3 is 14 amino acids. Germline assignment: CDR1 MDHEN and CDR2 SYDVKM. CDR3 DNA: TGTGCCAGCAGCCCGCCGGGGAGGCACTATGGCTACACCTTC. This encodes CASSPPGRHYGYTF.

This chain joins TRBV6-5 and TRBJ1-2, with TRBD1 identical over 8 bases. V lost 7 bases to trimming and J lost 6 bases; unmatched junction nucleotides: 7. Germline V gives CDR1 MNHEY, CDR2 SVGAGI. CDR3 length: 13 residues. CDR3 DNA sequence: TGTGCCAGCAAGCGGACAGGGACTGATGGCTACACCTTC. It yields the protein CASKRTGTDGYTF.

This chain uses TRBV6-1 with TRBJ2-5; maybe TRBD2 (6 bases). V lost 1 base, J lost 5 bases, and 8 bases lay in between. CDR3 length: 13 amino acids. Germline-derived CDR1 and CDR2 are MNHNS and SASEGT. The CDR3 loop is CASSEGLGETQYF. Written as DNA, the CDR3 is TGTGCCAGCAGTGAAGGACTAGGGGAGACCCAGTACTTC.

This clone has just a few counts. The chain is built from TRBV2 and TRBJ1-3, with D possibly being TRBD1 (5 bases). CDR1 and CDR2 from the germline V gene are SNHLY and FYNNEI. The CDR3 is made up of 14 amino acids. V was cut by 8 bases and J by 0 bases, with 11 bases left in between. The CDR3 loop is CASGDSPSGNTIYF. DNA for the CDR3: TGTGCCAGCGGAGACAGCCCCTCTGGAAACACCATATATTTT.

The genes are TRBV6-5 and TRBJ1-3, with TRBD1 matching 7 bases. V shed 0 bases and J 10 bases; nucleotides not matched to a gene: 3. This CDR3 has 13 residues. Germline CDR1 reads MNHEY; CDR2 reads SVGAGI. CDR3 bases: TGTGCCAGCAGTTACTCGACAGGGACAACCATATATTTT. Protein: CASSYSTGTTIYF.

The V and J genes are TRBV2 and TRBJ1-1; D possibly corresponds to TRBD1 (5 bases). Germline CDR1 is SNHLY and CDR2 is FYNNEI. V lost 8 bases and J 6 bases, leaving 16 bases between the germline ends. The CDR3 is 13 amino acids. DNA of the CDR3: TGTGCCAGCTCTGGAGGGGAGGCTGCTGAAGCTTTCTTT. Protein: CASSGGEAAEAFF.

The CDR3 is CASSLAPSVTPNEQFF. The CDR3 DNA is TGTGCCAGCAGCTTAGCCCCTAGCGTTACCCCCAATGAGCAGTTCTTC. The chain carries TRBV7-9 and TRBJ2-1; maybe TRBD2 (6 bases). V was shortened by 0 bases and J by 6 bases, with 15 bases between the two germline ends. Germline lookup yields CDR1 SEHNR and CDR2 FQNEAQ (reference sequence). The length of the CDR3 is 16 residues.

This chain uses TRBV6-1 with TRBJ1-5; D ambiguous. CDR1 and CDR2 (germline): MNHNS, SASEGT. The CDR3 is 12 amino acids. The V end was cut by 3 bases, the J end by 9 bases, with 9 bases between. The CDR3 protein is CASSDPLGPQHF. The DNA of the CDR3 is TGTGCCAGCAGTGACCCCCTCGGGCCCCAGCATTTT.

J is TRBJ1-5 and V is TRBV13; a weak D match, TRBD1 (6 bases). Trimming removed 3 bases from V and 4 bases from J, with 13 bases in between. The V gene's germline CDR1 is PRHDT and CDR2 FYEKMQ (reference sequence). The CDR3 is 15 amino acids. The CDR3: CASSFGGAYNQPQHF. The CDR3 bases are TGTGCCAGCAGCTTCGGGGGGGCTTATAATCAGCCCCAGCATTTT. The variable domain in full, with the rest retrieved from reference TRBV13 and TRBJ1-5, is AAGVIQSPRHLIKEKRETATLKCYPIPRHDTVYWYQQGPGQDPQFLISFYEKMQSDKGSIPDRFSAQQFSDYHSELNMSSLELGDSALYFCASSFGGAYNQPQHFGDGTRLSIL.

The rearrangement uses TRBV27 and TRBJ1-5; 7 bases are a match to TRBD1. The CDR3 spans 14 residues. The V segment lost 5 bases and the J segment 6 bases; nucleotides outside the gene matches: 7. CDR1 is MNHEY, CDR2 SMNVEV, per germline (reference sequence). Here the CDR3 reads CASSPPDRRQPQHF. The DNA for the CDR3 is TGTGCCAGCAGTCCCCCGGACAGGCGTCAGCCCCAGCATTTT.

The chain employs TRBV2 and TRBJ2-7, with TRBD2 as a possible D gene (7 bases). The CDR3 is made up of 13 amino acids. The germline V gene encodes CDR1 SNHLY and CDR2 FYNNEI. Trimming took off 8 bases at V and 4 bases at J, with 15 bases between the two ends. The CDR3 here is CASVGGTSYEQYV. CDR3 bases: TGTGCCAGCGTGGGGGGGACATCTTACGAGCAGTACGTC.

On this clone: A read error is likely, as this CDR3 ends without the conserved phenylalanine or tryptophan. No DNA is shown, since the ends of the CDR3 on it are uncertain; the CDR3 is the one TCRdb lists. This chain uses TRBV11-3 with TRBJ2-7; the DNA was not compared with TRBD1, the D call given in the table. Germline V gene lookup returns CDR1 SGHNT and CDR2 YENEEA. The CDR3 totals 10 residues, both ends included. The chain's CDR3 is CASSLVLRGP.

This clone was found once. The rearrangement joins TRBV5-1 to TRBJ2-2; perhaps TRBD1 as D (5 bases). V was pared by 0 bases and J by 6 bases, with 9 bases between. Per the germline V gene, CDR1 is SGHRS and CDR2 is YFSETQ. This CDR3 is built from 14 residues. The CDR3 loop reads CASSLDSGSGELFF. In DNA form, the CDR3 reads TGCGCCAGCAGCTTGGATTCAGGGTCCGGGGAGCTGTTTTTT.

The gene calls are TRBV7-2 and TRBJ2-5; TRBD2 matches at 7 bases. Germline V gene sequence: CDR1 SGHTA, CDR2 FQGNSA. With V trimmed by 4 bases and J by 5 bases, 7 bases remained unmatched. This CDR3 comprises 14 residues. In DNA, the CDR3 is TGTGCCAGCAGCTCGGGCGGGGGAACGGAGACCCAGTACTTC. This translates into CASSSGGGTETQYF.

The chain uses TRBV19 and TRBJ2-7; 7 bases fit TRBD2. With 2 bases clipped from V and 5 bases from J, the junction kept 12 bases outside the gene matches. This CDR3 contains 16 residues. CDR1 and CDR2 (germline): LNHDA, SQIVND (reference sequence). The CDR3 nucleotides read TGTGCCAGTAGTATAAGTGGCGGGCTAGCGGTGAACGAGCAGTACGTC. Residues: CASSISGGLAVNEQYV.

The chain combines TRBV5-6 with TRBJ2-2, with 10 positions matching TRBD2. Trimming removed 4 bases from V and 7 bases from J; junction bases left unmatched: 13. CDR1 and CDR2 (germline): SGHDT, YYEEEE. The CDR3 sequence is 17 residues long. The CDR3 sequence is CASSVRASGGKGGELFF. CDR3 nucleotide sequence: TGTGCCAGCAGCGTGAGGGCTAGCGGGGGCAAAGGCGGGGAGCTGTTTTTT.

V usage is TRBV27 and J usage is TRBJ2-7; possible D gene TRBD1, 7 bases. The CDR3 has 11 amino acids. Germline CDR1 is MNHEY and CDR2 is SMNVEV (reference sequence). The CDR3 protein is CASSGDSPRGV. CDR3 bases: TGTGCCAGCAGTGGGGACAGCCCACGGGGGGTC.

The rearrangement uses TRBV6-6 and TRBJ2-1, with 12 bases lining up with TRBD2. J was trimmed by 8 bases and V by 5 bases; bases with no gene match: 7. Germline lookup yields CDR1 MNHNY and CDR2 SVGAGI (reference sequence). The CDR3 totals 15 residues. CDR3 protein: CASSQSSGGAYEQFF. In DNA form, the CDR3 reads TGTGCCAGCAGTCAATCTAGCGGGGGGGCCTATGAGCAGTTCTTC.